This TCR beta chain was recorded in a study of vaccination effects on CD4 cells after COVID-19 (dated by TCRdb to between 2021 and 2024). Looking at the study overall: Post-vaccine samples across the study were collected a median of 72 days after the second dose, with a range of 14 to 241. The Oncomine TCR Beta short-read assay on an Illumina iSeq 100 was used to sequence cultures from other donors in the study. Altogether, approximately 10 COVID-19 convalescent patients and a few SARS-CoV-2-naive healthy vaccine recipients made up the full study. The study compared SARS-CoV-2 spike-specific CD4+ TCR repertoires before and after mRNA vaccination in COVID-19 convalescent patients and infection-naive vaccine recipients. The full study reports these points: Among healthy vaccine recipients, nearly all vaccine-induced clones were SARS-CoV-2 mono-reactive, and just 1 of 255 was cross-reactive with common cold coronaviruses. At late post-vaccination timepoints, both infection-induced and vaccine-induced clones showed marked clonal contraction, consistent with waning T cell responses. Only a small number of convalescent patients were included, and no early post-infection timepoints were available, which limited the study.

In the ViraFEST assay, PBMC were stimulated with viral peptide pools, and TCR sequencing was then used to find antigen-specific CD4+ T cell clonotypes based on their expansion. After less than 13 days of culture, CD4+ T cells were isolated with the EasySep CD4+ T cell isolation kit. Two doses of either the BNT162b2 or the mRNA-1273 mRNA SARS-CoV-2 vaccine were administered to participants. The absence of prior SARS-CoV-2 infection in healthy vaccine recipients was confirmed by negative nucleocapsid antibodies before and after vaccination. Over 1.5 million PBMC per well were cultured with 9 to 10 ug/ml peptides in IMDM containing 5% human AB serum, around 10 IU/ml IL-2 and gentamicin. On days 3 and 7, half of the culture medium was replaced with fresh IL-2-containing medium. Each peptide stimulation condition was cultured in triplicate wells unless otherwise noted. PBMC were separated from whole blood using Ficoll-Paque Plus gradient centrifugation and were then either cryopreserved at -140C or used fresh. The overlapping peptide pools covered the spike proteins of SARS-CoV-2 and of the common cold coronaviruses HCoV-NL63, HCoV-OC43 and HCoV-229E. The QIAamp micro DNA kit was used to extract genomic DNA from the cultured CD4+ T cells.

The library was obtained by the immunoSEQ multiplex PCR assay. DNA from the cultured, isolated CD4+ T cells was subjected to TCR beta CDR3 sequencing. The original pipeline was this. The analysis removed non-productive TCR sequences, trimmed reads to the CDR3 region, and retained only CDR3s that were 7 or more amino acids long. The MANAFEST web app was used to pick out antigen-specific clonotypes by comparing their expansion in peptide wells with that in reference cultures. To be called positive, a clone needed expansion at FDR<0.05 compared with the reference and with all other wells, an odds ratio greater than 5, and a frequency greater than 0.1% in two replicate wells. Clonotypes significantly expanded in SARS-CoV-2 spike wells and in at least one common cold coronavirus spike condition were defined as cross-reactive. CDR3 similarity was assessed by Levenshtein distance using the stringdist R package, and unrooted trees were constructed with ape in R 3.6.1. TCRdb took over this immuneACCESS table, retaining in-frame rearrangements with V and J assigned. Such tables are incomplete; in checked studies, under half of the missing clones stem from an unresolved V gene, and the remainder is unexplained. V and J calls and clone size are given by that table; D and trimming were obtained from the DNA. The sample data list 25,000 to 30,000 clones, and roughly 68% of these were observed just once. The ten most abundant clones make up roughly 15% of the sample.

Worth noting for this clone: It lacks a known antigen. Base qualities are missing; no much larger clone stands one base away.

The CDR3 holds 11 amino acids from the cysteine to the phenylalanine. The retained sequence is limited to the CDR3, 33 bases, with the frame set at the first base. At the junction V is shortened by 2 bases and J by 9 bases, with 8 bases in between. The germline V gene supplies CDR1 SGHTA and CDR2 FQGNSA. Sequenced here: CD4+ T cells from PBMCs cultured with HCoV-OC43 spike peptides, sampled after COVID-19 vaccination. The sample's cell subset or site label is to be understood as: HCoV-OC43 spike overlapping peptide pool stimulation. The clonotype originates from a human donor who received a COVID-19 vaccine. The chain employs TRBV7-2 and TRBJ2-7; matching of 6 bases hints at TRBD1 as the D gene. The CDR3 region reads CASSLQGPQYF. The DNA sequence is given as TGTGCCAGCAGCTTACAGGGGCCGCAGTACTTC.